This entry describes one T cell receptor (beta chain). Using immunoSEQ multiplex PCR, the repertoire was profiled, and TCRdb retains in-frame clones only, with some absent. The sample has some 300,000 clones, about 89% seen once. The data were obtained in a study of blood T cell repertoires in COVID-19. Overall study: The cDNA or gDNA used as material had been derived from T cells, B-cell-depleted T cells, or PBMCs.

Participants were aged about 18 to 100 years from approximately 23 US areas. Participant-given clinical history determined each cohort assignment. Recovered participants had two consecutive negative NP/OP PCR tests, healthcare professional clearance, or symptom resolution. Deletions cut 4 bases from V and 9 bases from J, with 13 bases between. Germline CDR1 is SNHLY and CDR2 is FYNNEI. The CDR3 is made up of 14 amino acids. The clonotype originates from a middle-aged woman who had recovered from COVID-19. Material: PBMCs or T cells enriched from blood (not recorded which). The V and J genes are TRBV2 and TRBJ1-6, with a possible D match to TRBD1 (6 bases). The CDR3 region is CASSGRGFSSPLHF. The CDR3 DNA reads as TGTGCCAGCAGTGGCAGGGGTTTTAGTTCACCCCTCCACTTT.